The clone carrying this T cell receptor (beta chain) has only one observation. The data originate from a study of cytomegalovirus exposure and HLA in healthy donors. Use of 60 Vbeta and 13 Jbeta primers characterized the PCR. The table came from immunoSEQ multiplex PCR; TCRdb's copy has only in-frame clones and leaves some out. The sample yields 250,000 or so clones, roughly 84% seen once. CDR1 and CDR2 from the germline V gene are MNHEY and SMNVEV (reference sequence). Trimming removed 3 bases from V and 7 bases from J; junction bases left unmatched: 4. The CDR3 extends over 14 amino acids. Sequenced: PBMCs. The clonotype originates from a human donor in good health. The V and J genes are TRBV27 and TRBJ2-1, with TRBD2 identical over 9 bases. CDR3 sequence reads: CASSLSTSGNEQFF. DNA for the CDR3: TGTGCCAGCAGTTTGTCGACTAGCGGAAATGAGCAGTTCTTC.